The 8 T cell receptor beta chains presented below share a single source sample, sequenced in a study of cytomegalovirus exposure and HLA in healthy donors. In the PCR, 60 Vbeta and 13 Jbeta primers were used. Assay used: immunoSEQ multiplex PCR; TCRdb lists only in-frame clones, some missing. The sample holds 85,000 to 100,000 clones, approximately 72% seen once. Sequenced material: PBMCs. The receptors originated from a woman aged 40 to 50 in good health and CMV-seropositive.

This chain joins TRBV18 and TRBJ1-3, with 7 bases lining up with TRBD1. This CDR3 is built from 14 residues. V lost 6 bases to trimming and J lost 4 bases; unmatched junction nucleotides: 6. Germline assignment: CDR1 KGHSH and CDR2 LQKENI. The CDR3 region is CASSPEDRGNTIYF. The CDR3 DNA follows: TGTGCCAGCTCCCCTGAGGACAGGGGAAACACCATATATTTT.

V usage is TRBV4-1 and J usage is TRBJ1-1; perhaps TRBD1 as D (6 bases). The V and J ends lost 1 base and 0 bases respectively, with 12 bases between them. Germline lookup yields CDR1 MGHRA and CDR2 YSYEKL. This CDR3 has 16 residues. CDR3 in DNA: TGCGCCAGCAGCCAAGTTACAGGGACCATGAACACTGAAGCTTTCTTT. It specifies CASSQVTGTMNTEAFF.

This chain uses TRBV19 with TRBJ2-2; 14 nucleotides align to TRBD2. Germline V gives CDR1 LNHDA, CDR2 SQIVND (reference sequence). This CDR3 spans 17 amino acids. The trim removed 5 bases at V and 5 bases at J, leaving 7 bases unmatched. The CDR3 DNA reads TGTGCCAGTAGTGCCCGACTAGCGGGAGGGCCAACCGGGGAGCTGTTTTTT. Its protein product is CASSARLAGGPTGELFF. The complete variable domain, with remaining parts taken from reference TRBV19 and TRBJ2-2, reads DGGITQSPKYLFRKEGQNVTLSCEQNLNHDAMYWYRQDPGQGLRLIYYSQIVNDFQKGDIAEGYSVSREKKESFPLTVTSAQKNPTAFYLCASSARLAGGPTGELFFGEGSRLTVL.

V is TRBV6-6 and J is TRBJ2-1; maybe TRBD2 (6 bases). V was shortened by 4 bases and J by 8 bases, with 15 bases between the two germline ends. This CDR3 comprises 14 residues. Per germline, CDR1 MNHNY and CDR2 SVGAGI (reference sequence). This CDR3 reads CASSSGLLMDEQFF. The CDR3 bases are TGTGCCAGCAGTTCGGGACTCCTGATGGATGAGCAGTTCTTC.

This chain connects TRBV6-1 to TRBJ2-5, with unresolved D. The last part of the DNA fits TRBJ2-7 better; the J call may be wrong. This CDR3 contains 14 residues. Per germline, CDR1 MNHNS and CDR2 SASEGT. CDR3 sequence reads: CASSELLTFYEQYF. DNA of the CDR3: TGTGCCAGCAGTGAATTACTAACTTTTTACGAGCAGTACTTC.

V is TRBV30 and J is TRBJ2-1, with TRBD2 matching over 10 bases. Germline lookup yields CDR1 GTSNPN and CDR2 SVGIG (reference sequence). The CDR3 covers 15 residues. V dropped 4 bases and J dropped 2; count of bases not matched to a gene: 5. The CDR3 coding sequence is TGTGCCTGGACTTGGACTAGCGGAACCTACAATGAGCAGTTCTTC. This gives the protein CAWTWTSGTYNEQFF.

In its sample, this clone was seen a few times. The gene calls are TRBV7-9 and TRBJ2-4; 7 bases line up with TRBD2. The CDR3 length is 17 residues. V was pared by 1 base and J by 1 base, with 7 bases of the junction left unmatched. Looked up from germline, CDR1 is SEHNR and CDR2 is FQNEAQ (reference sequence). For the CDR3, the DNA is TGTGCCAGCAGCTTAGAAGTAGCGGGTGCGGCCAAAAACATTCAGTACTTC. It translates to CASSLEVAGAAKNIQYF. The whole variable domain, filled in from reference TRBV7-9 and TRBJ2-4, reads DTGVSQNPRHKITKRGQNVTFRCDPISEHNRLYWYRQTLGQGPEFLTYFQNEAQLEKSRLLSDRFSAERPKGSFSTLEIQRTEQGDSAMYLCASSLEVAGAAKNIQYFGAGTRLSVL.

The genes are TRBV19 and TRBJ1-3; tentatively, D is TRBD1 (5 bases). The CDR3 is made up of 17 amino acids. Germline CDR1 LNHDA, CDR2 SQIVND (reference sequence). Between the trimmed V and J ends, which lost 0 bases and 2 bases, there was a span of 14 bases. CDR3 protein: CASSIDSLGAAGNTIYF. The CDR3 DNA is TGTGCCAGTAGTATAGACTCCCTTGGGGCAGCTGGAAACACCATATATTTT.